The 32 T cell receptor beta chains listed next were all sequenced from one sample in a study of shared clonotypes between healthy human individuals (TCRdb year 2020). Library generation was performed with the immunoSEQ multiplex PCR assay. TCRdb holds this immuneACCESS table with in-frame rearrangements only. Some clones are missing; in checked studies, unresolved V genes explain under half, and the rest has no known cause. The sample table lists more than 2,000,000 clones, more than 90% of them with a count of one. The ten largest clones add up to over 0.12% of the sample. The source material was naive CD4+ T cells sorted from blood. The intended sense of this specimen's cell subset or site label: CD45RA+ positively selected. These receptors came from a young man in good health.

As regards this clone: The sample holds other DNA sequences that translate to the same CDR3. The J gene is TRBJ2-7, the V gene TRBV6-5; 7 bases align to TRBD1. V shed 1 base, J shed 2 bases, and the junction held 2 bases outside the gene matches. This CDR3 has 14 amino acids. Germline V lookup: CDR1 MNHEY, CDR2 SVGAGI. CDR3 sequence: CASSYYRGPYEQYF. DNA of the CDR3: TGTGCCAGCAGTTACTACAGGGGCCCCTACGAGCAGTACTTC.

J is TRBJ2-1 and V is TRBV19; 8 bases map to TRBD2. Germline V CDR1 and CDR2: LNHDA, SQIVND (reference sequence). The CDR3 totals 18 residues. The ends lost 4 bases at V and 4 bases at J; junction bases unmatched: 15. CDR3 amino acids: CASSRELLSGLGYNEQFF. The CDR3 bases are TGTGCCAGTAGTAGGGAGTTATTATCGGGACTAGGATACAATGAGCAGTTCTTC.

A remark on this clone: The sample carries other DNA sequences with the same CDR3. The chain has TRBV5-1 and TRBJ1-3; 8 bases are shared with TRBD1. Trimming removed 3 bases from V and 1 base from J; junction bases left unmatched: 3. This CDR3 has 15 residues. Germline lookup yields CDR1 SGHRS and CDR2 YFSETQ. The CDR3 here is CASSSTGVSGNTIYF. The CDR3 DNA sequence: TGCGCCAGCAGCTCGACAGGGGTTTCTGGAAACACCATATATTTT.

This chain joins TRBV5-4 and TRBJ2-7; D call uncertain. Germline V gene lookup returns CDR1 SGHNT and CDR2 YYREEE (reference sequence). This CDR3 has 13 amino acids. The V end lost 4 bases, the J end lost 1 base, and 9 bases lay between the germline ends. The CDR3 sequence is CASSGQGSYEQYF. The CDR3 DNA is TGTGCCAGCAGCGGGCAAGGATCCTACGAGCAGTACTTC.

J is TRBJ2-7 and V is TRBV2; either TRBD1 or TRBD2 may supply D (5 bases each). CDR3 size: 13 residues. Germline V gene lookup returns CDR1 SNHLY and CDR2 FYNNEI. The V gene lost 7 bases and the J gene lost 3 bases, with 13 bases spanning the gap. Here the CDR3 DNA reads TGTGCCAGCAACCGGGGCAGAGACTACGAGCAGTACTTC. It translates to CASNRGRDYEQYF.

The rearrangement joins TRBV7-8 to TRBJ2-1, with 10 positions matching TRBD2. The trim removed 6 bases at V and 8 bases at J, leaving 16 bases unmatched. The CDR3 covers 17 residues. In germline, CDR1 is SGHVS, CDR2 FQNEAQ. The CDR3 here is CASRSVGASGGIYEQFF. The CDR3 coding sequence is TGTGCCAGCAGATCCGTCGGGGCTAGCGGGGGTATCTATGAGCAGTTCTTC.

The gene calls are TRBV18 and TRBJ2-1; 8 bases map to TRBD2. With 6 bases clipped from V and 2 bases from J, the junction kept 9 bases outside the gene matches. The germline V gene encodes CDR1 KGHSH and CDR2 LQKENI. The CDR3 length is 16 residues. For the CDR3, the DNA is TGTGCCAGCTCCCTCCTTAGCGGGGCCGCCTACAATGAGCAGTTCTTC. The encoded protein is CASSLLSGAAYNEQFF.

The rearrangement joins TRBV2 to TRBJ2-5; 9 nucleotides align to TRBD2. The junction had 7 bases not matched to a gene; V was cut back by 1 base and J by 4 bases. The CDR3 is made up of 16 amino acids. Germline V gene lookup returns CDR1 SNHLY and CDR2 FYNNEI. CDR3 nucleotides: TGTGCCAGCAGTGAAGAGGCGGGAGGGGAGCGAGAGACCCAGTACTTC. It is translated as CASSEEAGGERETQYF.

Only a few counts were recorded for this clone. Other DNA sequences in this specimen translate into the identical CDR3. V is TRBV29-1 and J is TRBJ1-1; D remains ambiguous. The CDR3 sequence is 10 residues long. Germline CDR1 is SQVTM and CDR2 is ANQGSEA. Trimming removed 4 bases at V and 5 bases at J, with 5 bases between. The CDR3 protein is CSVVRTEAFF. Here the CDR3 DNA reads TGCAGCGTTGTCCGGACTGAAGCTTTCTTT.

Only one count was recorded for this clone. The V gene is TRBV14, the J gene TRBJ2-1; D gene unclear. Germline CDR1 is SGHDN and CDR2 is FVKESK. V lost 4 bases and J 0 bases, leaving 10 bases between the germline ends. CDR3 length: 15 amino acids. Here the CDR3 reads CASSPSGYSYNEQFF. The CDR3 DNA follows: TGTGCCAGCAGCCCCTCCGGCTACTCCTACAATGAGCAGTTCTTC.

V is TRBV6-1 and J is TRBJ2-2, with TRBD2 matching 7 bases. CDR1 and CDR2 (germline): MNHNS, SASEGT. There are 13 residues in the CDR3. The V and J ends lost 11 bases and 0 bases, in that order; junction bases with no gene match: 3. The CDR3 loop is CASRGANTGELFF. CDR3 nucleotide sequence: TGTGCCTCCCGGGGGGCGAACACCGGGGAGCTGTTTTTT.

The chain joins TRBV7-9 to TRBJ1-4; tentative D call: TRBD1 (6 bases). V was trimmed by 4 bases and J by 5 bases, leaving 17 bases between them. Germline CDR1 is SEHNR and CDR2 is FQNEAQ (reference sequence). There are 16 residues in the CDR3. CDR3 sequence (DNA): TGTGCCAGCAGCTCCCTCGGACAGCCAGAAAATGAAAAACTGTTTTTT. As protein: CASSSLGQPENEKLFF.

This clone was seen more than once but under ten times. The sample has other DNA sequences that encode this CDR3 too. The chain links TRBV28 to TRBJ1-3, with unresolved D. V dropped 7 bases and J dropped 0 bases, with 4 bases sitting between them. Germline values: CDR1 MDHEN, CDR2 SYDVKM. The CDR3 is 12 residues long. CDR3 amino acids: CASTRSGNTIYF. The CDR3 nucleotides read TGTGCCAGCACCCGCTCTGGAAACACCATATATTTT.

This sequence joins TRBV28 and TRBJ2-3; D is uncertain. This CDR3 has 12 amino acids. Germline-derived CDR1 and CDR2 are MDHEN and SYDVKM. With 7 bases removed from V and 2 bases from J, the gap between germline ends came to 7 bases. Here the CDR3 reads CASTDSTDTQYF. The DNA of the CDR3 is TGTGCCAGCACAGATTCCACAGATACGCAGTATTTT.

This clone was recorded once. The V gene is TRBV5-1, the J gene TRBJ2-5; D is undetermined. Trimming removed 2 bases from V and 5 bases from J, with 10 bases in between. CDR1 is SGHRS, CDR2 YFSETQ, per germline. CDR3 length: 13 amino acids. CDR3 DNA: TGCGCCAGCAGCTTATCAGCACCGGAGACCCAGTACTTC. Residues: CASSLSAPETQYF.

The chain carries TRBV28 and TRBJ2-6, with no clear D. V shed 6 bases and J shed 0 bases, with 12 bases lying between them. This CDR3 region has 16 residues. In germline, CDR1 is MDHEN, CDR2 SYDVKM. The CDR3 region is CASSTYIASGANVLTF. CDR3 sequence (DNA): TGTGCCAGCAGCACTTATATAGCCTCTGGGGCCAACGTCCTGACTTTC.

In its sample, this clone was seen once. The V call is TRBV7-2, the J call TRBJ2-7; 7 bases are shared with TRBD1. This CDR3 spans 15 amino acids. Looked up from germline, CDR1 is SGHTA and CDR2 is FQGNSA. The junction had 10 bases not matched to a gene; V was cut back by 5 bases and J by 3 bases. CDR3 DNA sequence: TGTGCCAGCAGCCCTACAGGGGTTTTAGACTACGAGCAGTACTTC. As protein: CASSPTGVLDYEQYF.

This clone was detected once. The chain has TRBV6-1 and TRBJ2-5; unclear D gene. V gave up 3 bases and J gave up 6 bases, with 11 bases separating them. This CDR3 spans 13 amino acids. Germline CDR1 is MNHNS and CDR2 is SASEGT. The CDR3 loop reads CASSDSWSKTQYF. CDR3 DNA sequence: TGTGCCAGCAGTGATAGCTGGTCAAAGACCCAGTACTTC.

The V call is TRBV6-5, the J call TRBJ1-1, with D perhaps TRBD1 (6 bases). The CDR3 consists of 14 residues. Per the germline V gene, CDR1 is MNHEY and CDR2 is SVGAGI. The germline V and J ends were trimmed by 6 bases and 1 base, with 12 bases remaining between them. In DNA form, the CDR3 reads TGTGCCAGCAGCAGGGGTTTTAAGAACACTGAAGCTTTCTTT. It is translated as CASSRGFKNTEAFF.

The chain recombines TRBV5-1 with TRBJ2-3; 13 bases agree with TRBD2. CDR3 length: 17 residues. V lost 1 base to trimming and J lost 4 bases; unmatched junction nucleotides: 6. Per germline, CDR1 SGHRS and CDR2 YFSETQ. The CDR3 region is CASSLTSGRAGADTQYF. The CDR3 nucleotides are TGCGCCAGCAGCTTGACTAGCGGGAGGGCCGGGGCAGATACGCAGTATTTT.

The CDR3 coding sequence is TGTGCCAGCAGCCATGGGACTAGCGGGAGTTCGGAGACCCAGTACTTC. Translating it yields CASSHGTSGSSETQYF. The rearrangement uses TRBV14 and TRBJ2-5; 14 bases fit TRBD2. The germline V gene has CDR1 SGHDN and CDR2 FVKESK. Trimming cost V 3 bases and J 5 bases; bases outside gene matches: 5. The CDR3 is 16 amino acids.

The chain carries TRBV7-9 and TRBJ2-5; tentatively, D is TRBD2 (6 bases). Germline V gives CDR1 SEHNR, CDR2 FQNEAQ (reference sequence). The CDR3 is 14 amino acids. The V end was cut by 3 bases, the J end by 1 base, with 9 bases between. The CDR3 protein is CASSFNSGQETQYF. The CDR3 nucleotides read TGTGCCAGCAGCTTTAATAGCGGCCAAGAGACCCAGTACTTC.

The V and J genes are TRBV18 and TRBJ2-1; TRBD2 matches 11 bases. CDR1 and CDR2 (germline): KGHSH, LQKENI. This CDR3 comprises 14 residues. The V gene end was trimmed by 3 bases and the J gene end by 8 bases; junction bases not matched to a gene: 3. The DNA for the CDR3 is TGTGCCAGCTCACCGACTAGCGGGATCGATGAGCAGTTCTTC. Translated: CASSPTSGIDEQFF.

The rearrangement uses TRBV2 and TRBJ2-5; 7 nucleotides align to TRBD2. V lost 3 bases to trimming and J lost 1 base; unmatched junction nucleotides: 5. The CDR3 is made up of 15 amino acids. Germline CDR1 reads SNHLY; CDR2 reads FYNNEI. Here the CDR3 DNA reads TGTGCCAGCAGTGAGTTGCGGGGGTCCCAAGAGACCCAGTACTTC. It is translated as CASSELRGSQETQYF.

The chain recombines TRBV5-1 with TRBJ2-7; 8 bases agree with TRBD1. V was pared by 2 bases and J by 6 bases, with 7 bases of the junction left unmatched. Germline V gives CDR1 SGHRS, CDR2 YFSETQ. The CDR3 is 14 residues long. The CDR3 is CASSLPGQGGEQYF. As DNA, the CDR3 is TGCGCCAGCAGCTTACCCGGACAGGGCGGCGAGCAGTACTTC.

Note on this clone: Other DNA sequences in the sample encode the same CDR3. The chain joins TRBV2 to TRBJ2-7; no clear D gene. Germline CDR1 and CDR2: SNHLY and FYNNEI. CDR3 length equals 10 residues. Trimming cost V 3 bases and J 3 bases, with 0 bases left between them. The CDR3 sequence: CASSDYEQYF. CDR3 nucleotide sequence: TGTGCCAGCAGTGACTACGAGCAGTACTTC.

The chain is built from TRBV6-5 and TRBJ1-1; the D gene is possibly TRBD1 (5 bases). CDR1 MNHEY and CDR2 SVGAGI come from the germline V gene. The CDR3 contains 14 residues. Trimming pared 0 bases from V and 6 bases from J, leaving 11 bases between. CDR3 nucleotide sequence: TGTGCCAGCAGTTACTCGGGGGTTGTAGCTGAAGCTTTCTTT. This encodes CASSYSGVVAEAFF.

This clone was found once. The CDR3 nucleotides are TGTGCCAGCAGCCAAGTACTGACCTACAATGAGCAGTTCTTC. Translating gives CASSQVLTYNEQFF. V gene TRBV7-9 combines with J gene TRBJ2-1; D unresolved. The CDR3 totals 14 residues. From germline, CDR1 is SEHNR and CDR2 FQNEAQ (reference sequence). V was trimmed by 5 bases and J by 2 bases, leaving 10 bases between them.

The rearrangement uses TRBV6-1 and TRBJ1-1; D is undetermined. The V and J ends lost 5 bases and 8 bases respectively, with 9 bases between them. Germline V lookup: CDR1 MNHNS, CDR2 SASEGT. This CDR3 region has 11 residues. The CDR3 DNA follows: TGTGCCAGCAGTAGAGCTGGGGAAGCTTTCTTT. Its protein product is CASSRAGEAFF.

Turning to this clone: Other DNA variants within this sample encode the same CDR3. The V gene is TRBV19, the J gene TRBJ1-2; D is ambiguous. Germline values: CDR1 LNHDA, CDR2 SQIVND (reference sequence). Trimming shortened V by 0 bases and J by 2 bases, and 4 bases separated the two germline ends. This CDR3 is 13 amino acids long. CDR3 nucleotides: TGTGCCAGTAGTATAGAGGGGAACTATGGCTACACCTTC. Its translation is CASSIEGNYGYTF.

CDR3 region: CASITELAYGYTF. Written as DNA, the CDR3 is TGTGCCAGCATCACTGAGCTCGCCTATGGCTACACCTTC. V and J are TRBV7-2 and TRBJ1-2; D remains unclear. The length of the CDR3 is 13 residues. V shed 7 bases and J shed 4 bases, with 13 bases lying between them. The germline gives CDR1 SGHTA, CDR2 FQGNSA.

The V call is TRBV19, the J call TRBJ2-1, with D possibly TRBD1 on 7 matching bases. The germline CDR1 and CDR2 sequences are LNHDA and SQIVND (reference sequence). CDR3 length: 16 amino acids. Deletions cut 3 bases from V and 0 bases from J, with 12 bases between. CDR3 protein: CASSIAQGGSYNEQFF. CDR3 DNA sequence: TGTGCCAGTAGTATCGCGCAGGGGGGCTCCTACAATGAGCAGTTCTTC.